This is a list of T cell receptor beta chains from one sample in a study of CD8 T cells in Susac syndrome. TCRdb itself ran the immunoSEQ multiplex PCR reads through MiXCR, one entry per CDR3 protein. Seen here are about 150,000 distinct CDR3 sequences, 90% to 95% observed once, and the top ten hold over 0.2%. Sample: CD8+ T cells from PBMCs. These receptors came from a human donor with multiple sclerosis. Both conserved end residues are part of each CDR3. The D gene is left open where the match is weak. Only some rows state a clone size, as once, few, many or a class for expanded clones.

J	V	D	size	DNA	CDR3
TRBJ1-3	TRBV30	NA	NA	TGTGCCTGGAGGCAGCCAGCCAGCTCTGGAAACACCATATATTTT	CAWRQPASSGNTIYF
TRBJ1-2	TRBV13	NA	NA	TGTGCCAGCAGCGCCCGGGGGGCCGTAACGGACTATGGCTACACCTTC	CASSARGAVTDYGYTF
TRBJ2-7	TRBV4-1	NA	NA	TGCGCCAGCAGCCAAGGGTTGGGGGCCAGAGTTAACTACGAGCAGTACTTC	CASSQGLGARVNYEQYF
TRBJ2-3	TRBV2	NA	NA	TGTGCCAGCAGTGAGCTCGGGCGAAGTTCAGATACGCAGTATTTT	CASSELGRSSDTQYF
TRBJ2-7	TRBV9	TRBD1	NA	TGTGCCAGCAGCGCAGGTCGGACAGGGATGGCCTACGAGCAGTACTTC	CASSAGRTGMAYEQYF
TRBJ2-3	TRBV6-1	TRBD2	NA	TGTGCCAGCAGTGGACTAGCGGGGGGGCACGATACGCAGTATTTT	CASSGLAGGHDTQYF
TRBJ1-6	TRBV9	NA	NA	TGTGCCAGCAGCGTACAAGGGTACAATTCACCCCTCCACTTT	CASSVQGYNSPLHF
TRBJ2-1	TRBV7-8	TRBD1	NA	TGTGCCAGCAGCCCTCGGACAGGGCTCAACAATGAGCAGTTCTTC	CASSPRTGLNNEQFF
TRBJ1-2	TRBV25-1	NA	NA	TGTGCCAGTGAGCACAGGGAAGGCTACACCTTC	CASEHREGYTF
TRBJ2-2	TRBV20-1	NA	NA	TGCAGTGCTAGAGATTACGAGGTACCGAAAAACACCGGGGAGCTGTTTTTT	CSARDYEVPKNTGELFF
TRBJ2-4	TRBV21-1	NA	once	TGTGCCAGCACTCGGGGGTTGCGGAGAAACATTCAGTACTTC	CASTRGLRRNIQYF
TRBJ2-7	TRBV9	TRBD2	once	TGTGCCAGCAGCGGAGGAAGCGGGGGCTACGAGCAGCACTTC	CASSGGSGGYEQHF
TRBJ2-3	TRBV12-3/TRBV12-4	NA	NA	TGTGCCAGCAGTTTAGCGTCGACCGCAGATACGCAGTATTTT	CASSLASTADTQYF
TRBJ2-2	TRBV25-1	TRBD1	NA	TGTGCCAGCAGAGCCTTAACCGGGACAGGTAACACCGGGGAGCTGTTTTTT	CASRALTGTGNTGELFF
TRBJ2-7	TRBV11-3	TRBD2	NA	TGTGCCAGCAGCGTGGGAGCGGGGGGCACCCACGAGCAGTACTTC	CASSVGAGGTHEQYF
TRBJ2-1	TRBV30	NA	NA	TGTGCCTGGACTAGGATCTCCTACAATGAGCAGTTCTTC	CAWTRISYNEQFF
TRBJ2-1	TRBV20-1	NA	NA	TGCAGTGCTAGACAAGCAAATGAGCAGTTCTTC	CSARQANEQFF
TRBJ2-3	TRBV7-9	NA	NA	TGTGCCAGCAGCTTAGGGCAGGAAACAGATACGCAGTATTTT	CASSLGQETDTQYF
TRBJ1-1	TRBV29-1	TRBD1	NA	TGCAGCGTTGAAAAGAGAGGGGGACAGGGGAACACTGAAGCTTTCTTT	CSVEKRGGQGNTEAFF
TRBJ1-1	TRBV9	NA	NA	TGTGCCAGCAGCTTACAGGCAGGGCGGAACACTGAAGCTTTCTTT	CASSLQAGRNTEAFF
TRBJ1-1	TRBV9	NA	NA	TGTGCCAGTGGTGAGGGGAACACTGAAGCTTTCTTT	CASGEGNTEAFF
TRBJ2-7	TRBV7-9	NA	NA	TGTGCCAGCAGCCGGGACCTCTACGAGCAGTACTTC	CASSRDLYEQYF
TRBJ1-2	TRBV12-3/TRBV12-4	NA	NA	TGTGCCAGCAGTTCCTGGACAGCAAACTATGGCTACACCTTC	CASSSWTANYGYTF
TRBJ2-3	TRBV2	NA	NA	TGTGCCAGCAGTGAAGGCCAGGGTCCGCTCACAGATACGCAGTATTTT	CASSEGQGPLTDTQYF
TRBJ2-7	TRBV6-2/TRBV6-3	TRBD2	NA	TGTGCCAGCAGTTACTCCTCTAGCGGGGCCTCCTACGAGCAGTACTTC	CASSYSSSGASYEQYF
TRBJ2-2	TRBV11-2	NA	NA	TGTGCCAGCAGCTTGCAGGGCTTTACGAACACCGGGGAGCTGTTTTTT	CASSLQGFTNTGELFF
TRBJ2-7	TRBV30	NA	NA	TGTGCCTGGAGCAGGGGAAGCTCCTACGAGCAGTACTTC	CAWSRGSSYEQYF
TRBJ2-5	TRBV25-1	NA	NA	TGTGCCAGCAGTGAATATGGATCAGTGGAGACCCAGTACTTC	CASSEYGSVETQYF
TRBJ2-1	TRBV19	NA	once	TGTGCCAGTAGTATAGGCGGGTCCTACAATGAGCAGTTCTTC	CASSIGGSYNEQFF
TRBJ1-2	TRBV29-1	NA	once	TGCAGCGCGATTGTAGGAAACTATGGCTACACCTTC	CSAIVGNYGYTF
TRBJ1-1	TRBV29-1	TRBD1	NA	TGCAGCGTAGGACAGGGGCAAAGGACTGAAGCTTTCTTT	CSVGQGQRTEAFF
TRBJ2-3	TRBV29-1	TRBD2	NA	TGCAGCGCCGAAACCAGCGGGGTCATAAAAGATACGCAGTATTTT	CSAETSGVIKDTQYF
TRBJ2-1	TRBV30	NA	NA	TGTGCCTGGACTCCCCGCAAATACCGGACCCAAGGGGACAATGAGCAGTTCTTC	CAWTPRKYRTQGDNEQFF
TRBJ2-7	TRBV20-1	NA	NA	TGCAGTGCTAGAAGGGATACCTACGAGCAGTACTTC	CSARRDTYEQYF
TRBJ2-7	TRBV7-6	NA	NA	TGTGCCAGCAGCTTAGAGGTGGGAAGGGAGCAGTACTTC	CASSLEVGREQYF
TRBJ1-3	TRBV7-9	TRBD1	NA	TGTGCCAGCAGCGTACCAAATCCGGGACAGACTGGAAACACCATATATTTT	CASSVPNPGQTGNTIYF
TRBJ1-1	TRBV15	NA	NA	TGTGCCACCAGCAGAGAGTATAGTGGGGTAGAACAAGCTTTCTTT	CATSREYSGVEQAFF
TRBJ2-2	TRBV9	NA	NA	TGTGCCAGCAGCGTTGGGGGTTCCACCGGGGAGCTGTTTTTT	CASSVGGSTGELFF
TRBJ1-1	TRBV9	NA	once	TGTGCCAGCAGTAAAAGCACACCAGCTGCTGGAGTTTTCTTT	CASSKSTPAAGVFF
TRBJ1-1	TRBV13	NA	NA	TGTGCCAGCAGCGGGGGGTTCTCTGAAGCTTTCTTT	CASSGGFSEAFF
TRBJ2-7	TRBV9	NA	NA	TGTGCCAGCAGCCCAGAGGGGGGGGATCACTACGAGCAGTACTTC	CASSPEGGDHYEQYF
TRBJ1-2	TRBV27	NA	NA	TGTGCCAGCAGTTTAAACGGTGCAGGATACTATGGCTACACCTTC	CASSLNGAGYYGYTF
TRBJ2-2	TRBV29-1	NA	NA	TGCAGCGTTGTAGTGGGCCTCGGCACCGGGGAGCTGTTTTTT	CSVVVGLGTGELFF
TRBJ2-5	TRBV6-2/TRBV6-3	NA	NA	TGTGCCAGCAGTACTGACTTGTCCCAGTACTTC	CASSTDLSQYF
TRBJ2-5	TRBV3-1	TRBD2	NA	TGTGCCAGTGACCTTTCTAGCGGAGAGGTGGGGACCCAGTACTTC	CASDLSSGEVGTQYF
TRBJ2-7	TRBV11-2	TRBD1	few	TGTGCCAGCAGCTTAGTCCACCGGACAGGACCGTACTACGAGCAGTACTTC	CASSLVHRTGPYYEQYF
TRBJ2-7	TRBV18	TRBD1	NA	TGTGCCAGCTCACCAACCGGGACAGGGGCCTACGAGCAGTACTTC	CASSPTGTGAYEQYF
TRBJ1-2	TRBV7-9	NA	NA	TGTGCCAGCAGCTTAGCGGTAGGGAGGGACGGCTACACCTTC	CASSLAVGRDGYTF
TRBJ2-1	TRBV29-1	NA	NA	TGCAGCGTTGAATCCCACTTACTCACCTACAATGAGCAGTTCTTC	CSVESHLLTYNEQFF
TRBJ2-5	TRBV28	TRBD1	once	TGTGCCAGCAGTCTTCCCGACAGGGGCGCCCCATCGGAGACCCAGTACTTC	CASSLPDRGAPSETQYF
TRBJ2-7	TRBV29-1	NA	NA	TGCAGCGCTGTACAAGGCTCAGGCTACGAGCAGTACTTC	CSAVQGSGYEQYF
TRBJ1-5	TRBV30	NA	NA	TGTGCCTGGGAGGGGGAGGGAGCCCAGCATTTT	CAWEGEGAQHF
TRBJ2-7	TRBV20-1	TRBD1	NA	TGCAGTGCTAGGGCCGCCGGGACAGGGATCGGCTACGAGCAGTACTTC	CSARAAGTGIGYEQYF
TRBJ2-7	TRBV9	NA	NA	TGTGCCAGCAGCGTAGAGGGCAGGGGTTACGAGCAGTACTTC	CASSVEGRGYEQYF
TRBJ2-4	TRBV25-1	NA	NA	TGTGCCAGCAGTGAGAGGGGGGGATTGGAGTTCAACATTCAGTACTTC	CASSERGGLEFNIQYF